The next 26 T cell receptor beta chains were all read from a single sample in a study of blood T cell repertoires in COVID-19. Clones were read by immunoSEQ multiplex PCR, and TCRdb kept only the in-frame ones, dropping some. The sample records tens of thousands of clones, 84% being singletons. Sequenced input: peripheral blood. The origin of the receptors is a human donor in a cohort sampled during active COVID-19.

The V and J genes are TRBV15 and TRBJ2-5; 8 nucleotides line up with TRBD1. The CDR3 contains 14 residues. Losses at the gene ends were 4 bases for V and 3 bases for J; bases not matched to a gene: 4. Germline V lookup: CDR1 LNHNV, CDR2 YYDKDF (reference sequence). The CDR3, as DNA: TGTGCCACCAGCAATACGGGACAGGAAGAGACCCAGTACTTC. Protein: CATSNTGQEETQYF.

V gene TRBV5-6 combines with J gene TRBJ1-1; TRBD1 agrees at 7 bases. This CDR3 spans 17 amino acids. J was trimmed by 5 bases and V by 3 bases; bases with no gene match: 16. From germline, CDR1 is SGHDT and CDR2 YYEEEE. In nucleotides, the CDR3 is TGTGCCAGCAGCTCCCGGAAGGGGGCAACTGTGGGTACTGAAGCTTTCTTT. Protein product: CASSSRKGATVGTEAFF.

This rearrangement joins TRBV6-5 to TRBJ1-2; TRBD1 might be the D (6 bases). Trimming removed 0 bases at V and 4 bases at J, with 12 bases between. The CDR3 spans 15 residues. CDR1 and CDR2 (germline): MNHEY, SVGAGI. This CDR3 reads CASSYSTGFGYGYTF. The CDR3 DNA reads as TGTGCCAGCAGTTACTCCACAGGGTTCGGCTATGGCTACACCTTC.

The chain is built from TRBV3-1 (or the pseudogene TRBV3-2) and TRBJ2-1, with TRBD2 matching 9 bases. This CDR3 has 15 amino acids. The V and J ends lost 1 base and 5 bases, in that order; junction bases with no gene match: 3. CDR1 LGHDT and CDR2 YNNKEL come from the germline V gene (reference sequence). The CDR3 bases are TGTGCCAGCAGCCAAGGTAGCGGGGGCCACAATGAGCAGTTCTTC. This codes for CASSQGSGGHNEQFF.

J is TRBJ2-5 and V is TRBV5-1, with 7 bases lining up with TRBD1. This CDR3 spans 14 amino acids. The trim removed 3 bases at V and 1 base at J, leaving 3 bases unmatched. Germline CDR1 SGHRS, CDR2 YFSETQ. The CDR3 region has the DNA TGCGCCAGCAGCTCGGGACAGCTCCAAGAGACCCAGTACTTC. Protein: CASSSGQLQETQYF. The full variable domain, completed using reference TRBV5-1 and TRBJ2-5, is KAGVTQTPRYLIKTRGQQVTLSCSPISGHRSVSWYQQTPGQGLQFLFEYFSETQRNKGNFPGRFSGRQFSNSRSEMNVSTLELGDSALYLCASSSGQLQETQYFGPGTRLLVL.

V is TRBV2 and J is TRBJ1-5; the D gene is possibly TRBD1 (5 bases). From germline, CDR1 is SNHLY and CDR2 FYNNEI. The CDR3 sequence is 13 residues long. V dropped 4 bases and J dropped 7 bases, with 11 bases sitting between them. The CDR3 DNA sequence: TGTGCCAGCAGTGGGGGTCAGGGACAGCCCCAGCATTTT. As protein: CASSGGQGQPQHF.

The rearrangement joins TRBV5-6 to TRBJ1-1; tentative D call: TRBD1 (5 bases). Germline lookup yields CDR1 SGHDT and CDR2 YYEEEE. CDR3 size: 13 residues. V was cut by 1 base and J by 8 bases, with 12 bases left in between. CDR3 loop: CASSLSRVDEAFF. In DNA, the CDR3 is TGTGCCAGCAGCTTGAGCAGGGTGGACGAAGCTTTCTTT.

The chain's CDR3 is CAGSREGTEAFF. CDR3 bases: TGTGCTGGATCCAGGGAGGGCACTGAAGCTTTCTTT. The rearrangement uses TRBV12-5 and TRBJ1-1, with D possibly TRBD1 on 5 matching bases. The CDR3 runs to 12 residues. Trimming pared 11 bases from V and 4 bases from J, leaving 14 bases between. Germline CDR1 LGHNT, CDR2 FRNRAP.

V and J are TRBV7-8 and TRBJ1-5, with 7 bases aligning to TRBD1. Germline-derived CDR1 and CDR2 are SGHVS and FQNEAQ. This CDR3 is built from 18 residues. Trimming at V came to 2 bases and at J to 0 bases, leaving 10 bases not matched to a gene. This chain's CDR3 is CASSLFPDREYSNQPQHF. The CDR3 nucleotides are TGTGCCAGCAGCTTATTTCCCGACAGGGAGTATAGCAATCAGCCCCAGCATTTT.

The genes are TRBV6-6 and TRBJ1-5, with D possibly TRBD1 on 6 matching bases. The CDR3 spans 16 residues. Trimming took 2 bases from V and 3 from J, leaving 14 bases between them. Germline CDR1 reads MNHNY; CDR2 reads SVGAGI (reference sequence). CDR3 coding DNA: TGTGCCAGCAGTTACCCAGCCAGGGGCGACAATCAGCCCCAGCATTTT. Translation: CASSYPARGDNQPQHF.

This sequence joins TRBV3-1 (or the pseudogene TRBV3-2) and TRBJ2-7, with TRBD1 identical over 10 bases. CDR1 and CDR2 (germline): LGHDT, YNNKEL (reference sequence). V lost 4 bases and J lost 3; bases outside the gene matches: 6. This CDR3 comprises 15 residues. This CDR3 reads CASSLGTGDYYEQYF. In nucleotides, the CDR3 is TGTGCCAGCAGCCTCGGGACAGGGGACTACTACGAGCAGTACTTC.

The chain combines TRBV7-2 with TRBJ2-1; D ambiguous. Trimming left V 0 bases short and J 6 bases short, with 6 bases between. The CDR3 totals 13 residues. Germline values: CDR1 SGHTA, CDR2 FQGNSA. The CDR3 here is CASSLATVNEQFF. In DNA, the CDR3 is TGTGCCAGCAGCTTAGCGACTGTCAATGAGCAGTTCTTC.

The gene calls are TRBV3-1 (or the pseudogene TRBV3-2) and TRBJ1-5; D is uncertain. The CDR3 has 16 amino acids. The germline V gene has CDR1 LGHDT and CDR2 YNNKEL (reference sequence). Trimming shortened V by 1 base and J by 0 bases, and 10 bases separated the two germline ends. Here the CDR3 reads CASSQVDSPSNQPQHF. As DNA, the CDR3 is TGTGCCAGCAGCCAAGTGGACTCCCCTAGCAATCAGCCCCAGCATTTT.

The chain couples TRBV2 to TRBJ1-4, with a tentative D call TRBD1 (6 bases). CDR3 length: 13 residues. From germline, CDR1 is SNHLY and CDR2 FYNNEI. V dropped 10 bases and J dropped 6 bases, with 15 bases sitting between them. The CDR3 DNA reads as TGTGCCACGACAGGTCTGTCGCATGAAAAACTGTTTTTT. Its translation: CATTGLSHEKLFF.

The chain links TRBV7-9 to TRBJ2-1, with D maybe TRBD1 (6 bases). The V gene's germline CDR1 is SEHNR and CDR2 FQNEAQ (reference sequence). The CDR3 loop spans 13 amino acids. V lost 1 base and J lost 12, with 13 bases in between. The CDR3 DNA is TGTGCCAGCAGCTTAGGACAGGCCCGGGCGCAGTTCTTC. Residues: CASSLGQARAQFF.

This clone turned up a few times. CDR3 sequence reads: CASWWIGDRSSYNSPLHF. The DNA of the CDR3 is TGTGCCAGTTGGTGGATCGGGGACAGGAGCTCCTATAATTCACCCCTCCACTTT. The chain has TRBV7-6 and TRBJ1-6; TRBD1 matches at 8 bases. The CDR3 has 18 amino acids. The ends lost 9 bases at V and 0 bases at J; junction bases unmatched: 13. Germline V gives CDR1 SGHVS, CDR2 FNYEAQ.

DNA of the CDR3: TGCGCCACCCGACGGGATCCCTCCTACAATGAGCAGTTCTTC. Its protein product is CATRRDPSYNEQFF. The gene calls are TRBV5-1 and TRBJ2-1, with a possible D match to TRBD2 (5 bases). The CDR3 has 14 residues. V was pared by 9 bases and J by 0 bases, with 13 bases between. The germline CDR1 and CDR2 sequences are SGHRS and YFSETQ.

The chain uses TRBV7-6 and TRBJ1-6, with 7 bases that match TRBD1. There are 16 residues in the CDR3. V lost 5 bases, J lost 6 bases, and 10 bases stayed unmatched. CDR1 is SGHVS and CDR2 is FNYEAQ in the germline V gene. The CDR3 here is CASSALPGTANSPLHF. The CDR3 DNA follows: TGTGCCAGCAGCGCGCTCCCCGGGACAGCTAATTCACCCCTCCACTTT.

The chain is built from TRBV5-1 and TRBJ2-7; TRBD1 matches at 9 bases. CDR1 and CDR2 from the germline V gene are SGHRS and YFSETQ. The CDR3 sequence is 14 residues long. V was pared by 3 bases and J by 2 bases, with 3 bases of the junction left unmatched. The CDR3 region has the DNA TGCGCCAGCAGCTCGACAGGGGGAACCTACGAGCAGTACTTC. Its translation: CASSSTGGTYEQYF.

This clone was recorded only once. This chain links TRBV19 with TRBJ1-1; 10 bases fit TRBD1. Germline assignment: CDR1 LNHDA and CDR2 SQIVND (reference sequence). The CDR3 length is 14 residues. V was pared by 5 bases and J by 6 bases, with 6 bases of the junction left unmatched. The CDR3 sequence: CASSGDRGLAEAFF. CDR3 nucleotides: TGTGCCAGTAGTGGTGACAGGGGGCTTGCTGAAGCTTTCTTT.

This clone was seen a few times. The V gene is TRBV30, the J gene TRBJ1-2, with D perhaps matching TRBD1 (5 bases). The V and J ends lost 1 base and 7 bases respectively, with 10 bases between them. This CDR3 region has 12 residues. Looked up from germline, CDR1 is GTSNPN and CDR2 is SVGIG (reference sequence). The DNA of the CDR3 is TGTGCCTGGAGTGAGGGACTGGGTGGCTACACCTTC. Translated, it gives CAWSEGLGGYTF.

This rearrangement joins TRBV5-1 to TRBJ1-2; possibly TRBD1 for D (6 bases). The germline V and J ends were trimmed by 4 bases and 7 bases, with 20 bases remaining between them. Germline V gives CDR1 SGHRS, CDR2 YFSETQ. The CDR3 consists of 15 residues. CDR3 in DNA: TGCGCCAGCAGCCCGGAGAGGGCGGGGGCTAGTGGCTACACCTTC. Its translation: CASSPERAGASGYTF.

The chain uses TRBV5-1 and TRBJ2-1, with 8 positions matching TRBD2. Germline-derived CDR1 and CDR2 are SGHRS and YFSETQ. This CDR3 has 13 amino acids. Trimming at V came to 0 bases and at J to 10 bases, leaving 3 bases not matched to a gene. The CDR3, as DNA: TGCGCCAGCAGCTTGGAGCGGGGGCGCGAGCAGTTCTTC. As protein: CASSLERGREQFF.

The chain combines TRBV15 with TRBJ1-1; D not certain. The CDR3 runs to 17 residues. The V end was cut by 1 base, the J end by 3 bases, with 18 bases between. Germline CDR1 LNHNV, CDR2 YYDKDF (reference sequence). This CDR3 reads CATSRGVAGRGDTEAFF. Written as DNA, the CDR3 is TGTGCCACCAGCAGAGGGGTGGCCGGGCGCGGGGACACTGAAGCTTTCTTT.

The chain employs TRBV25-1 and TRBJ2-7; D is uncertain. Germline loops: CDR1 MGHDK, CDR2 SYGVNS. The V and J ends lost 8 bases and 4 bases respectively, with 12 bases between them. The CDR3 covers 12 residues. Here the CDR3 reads CASGGRLYEQYF. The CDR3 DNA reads TGTGCCAGCGGTGGTAGATTGTACGAGCAGTACTTC.

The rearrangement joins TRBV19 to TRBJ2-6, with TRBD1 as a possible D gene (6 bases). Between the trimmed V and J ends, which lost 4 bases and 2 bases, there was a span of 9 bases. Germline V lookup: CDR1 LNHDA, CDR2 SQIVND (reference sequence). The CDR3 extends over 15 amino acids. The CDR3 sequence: CASSTRGPGANVLTF. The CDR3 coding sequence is TGTGCCAGTAGTACCAGGGGACCTGGGGCCAACGTCCTGACTTTC.